One T cell receptor beta chain is described in this entry. The antigen is not known. The record originates from a study of vaccination and CD4 T cells after COVID-19. CDR3 length: 18 amino acids. Germline CDR1 is MNHEY and CDR2 is SVGEGT. The V gene end was trimmed by 3 bases and the J gene end by 1 base; junction bases not matched to a gene: 13. Treatment meaning: approximately 10-day PBMC culture with coronavirus spike peptide pools or control peptides (ViraFEST assay). Sequencing of cultured CD4+ T cell DNA used the Oncomine TCR Beta short-read assay. From the PCR reads, TCRdb called clonotypes with MiXCR, one entry per CDR3 protein. The sample has about 20,000 distinct CDR3 sequences; roughly half are singletons.

The V call is TRBV6-2 or TRBV6-3, the J call TRBJ1-1; 8 positions match TRBD1. The sequence was obtained from a human donor who had recovered from COVID-19. The specimen was CD4+ T cells from blood, cultured in vitro, collected after SARS-CoV-2 vaccination. CDR3 amino acids: CASSYSPDRVKTNTEAFF. CDR3 DNA: TGTGCCAGCAGTTATTCCCCGGACAGGGTCAAAACGAACACTGAAGCTTTCTTT.